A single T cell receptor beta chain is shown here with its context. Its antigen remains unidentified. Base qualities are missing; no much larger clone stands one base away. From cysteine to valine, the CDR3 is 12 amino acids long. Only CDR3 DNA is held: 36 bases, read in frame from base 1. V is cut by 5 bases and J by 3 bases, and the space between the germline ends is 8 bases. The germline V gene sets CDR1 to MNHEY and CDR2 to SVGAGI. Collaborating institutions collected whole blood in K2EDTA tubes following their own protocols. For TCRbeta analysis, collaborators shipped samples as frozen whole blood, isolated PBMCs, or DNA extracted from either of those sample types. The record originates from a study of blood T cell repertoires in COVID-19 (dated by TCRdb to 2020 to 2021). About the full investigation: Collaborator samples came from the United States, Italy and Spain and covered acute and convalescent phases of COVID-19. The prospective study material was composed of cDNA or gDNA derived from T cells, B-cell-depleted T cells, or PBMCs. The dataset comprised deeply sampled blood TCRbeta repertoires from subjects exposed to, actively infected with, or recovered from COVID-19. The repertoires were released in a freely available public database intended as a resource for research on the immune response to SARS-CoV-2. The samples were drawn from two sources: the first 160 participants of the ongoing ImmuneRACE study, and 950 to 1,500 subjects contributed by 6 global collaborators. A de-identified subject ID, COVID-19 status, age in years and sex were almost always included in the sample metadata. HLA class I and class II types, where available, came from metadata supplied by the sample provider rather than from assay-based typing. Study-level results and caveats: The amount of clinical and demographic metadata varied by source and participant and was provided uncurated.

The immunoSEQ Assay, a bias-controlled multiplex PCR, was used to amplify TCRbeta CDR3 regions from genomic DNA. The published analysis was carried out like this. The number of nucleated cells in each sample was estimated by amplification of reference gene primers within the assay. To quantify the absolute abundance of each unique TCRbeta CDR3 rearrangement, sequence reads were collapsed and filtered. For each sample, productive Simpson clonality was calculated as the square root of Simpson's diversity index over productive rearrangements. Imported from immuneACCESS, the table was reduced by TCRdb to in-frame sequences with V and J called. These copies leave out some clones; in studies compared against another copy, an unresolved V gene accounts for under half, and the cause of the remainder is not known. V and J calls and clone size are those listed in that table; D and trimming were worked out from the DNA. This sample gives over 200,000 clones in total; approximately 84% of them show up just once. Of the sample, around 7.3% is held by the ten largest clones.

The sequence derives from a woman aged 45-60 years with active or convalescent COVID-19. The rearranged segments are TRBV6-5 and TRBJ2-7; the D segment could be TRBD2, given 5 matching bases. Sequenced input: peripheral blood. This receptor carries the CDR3 CASSPGVYEQYV. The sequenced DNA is TGTGCCAGCAGTCCCGGGGTCTACGAGCAGTACGTC.